Given below is one T cell receptor (beta chain) in context. This entry comes from a study of T-cell memory formation after mild COVID-19. The V gene's germline CDR1 is SEHNR and CDR2 FQNEAQ (reference sequence). The germline V and J ends were trimmed by 7 bases and 6 bases, with 15 bases remaining between them. CDR3 length equals 13 residues. Each CDR3 protein gets one entry after TCRdb re-called the 5' RACE reads with MiXCR. The data contain 140,000 to 150,000 distinct CDR3 sequences, under 30% of them seen just once; the ten biggest clones take up less than 25%. The sequence was obtained from an adult woman who had mild COVID-19 (a few samples of this study predate the infection). Cell type and time point are not known. This rearrangement joins TRBV7-9 to TRBJ1-2; possible D gene TRBD1, 5 bases. Sequencing was done on a sample of PBMCs or a T cell subset sorted from them (not recorded which). This CDR3 is CASNPGGADGYTF. The CDR3 DNA follows: TGTGCCAGCAACCCTGGTGGGGCGGATGGCTACACCTTC.